This T cell receptor (beta chain) came from a study of shared clonotypes between healthy human individuals. Study summary: The study used three CD4 naive, three CD4 memory, two CD8 naive and one CD8 memory plate per donor.

Germline V gene data show CDR1 as MGHDK and CDR2 as SYGVNS. CDR3 length equals 16 residues. Trimming stripped 4 bases from V and 2 bases from J, with 17 bases between. Produced via immunoSEQ multiplex PCR; TCRdb's table is partial and in-frame only. This sample has a few hundred thousand clones, with about 74% found just once. Only Caucasian adults living in Nashville, Tennessee made up the donor group. This sequence joins TRBV25-1 and TRBJ2-5; tentatively, D is TRBD1 (6 bases). The source material was memory CD4+ T cells sorted from blood. Regarding subset: CD45RA-negative fraction. The receptor was derived from a man under 40 in good health. The CDR3 loop is CASSGNRDTPQETQYF. DNA for the CDR3: TGTGCCAGCAGTGGAAACCGGGACACCCCTCAAGAGACCCAGTACTTC.